Below are 21 T cell receptor beta chains sequenced from a single sample in a study of early T cells in non-severe SARS-CoV-2 infection. MiXCR was run by TCRdb on the 5' RACE reads, yielding one entry per CDR3 protein. The table has over 45,000 distinct CDR3 sequences, around 5.6% seen once. The sequenced sample consisted of whole blood. The receptor set was obtained from an adult who was a healthcare worker with PCR-confirmed SARS-CoV-2 infection or an uninfected control (not recorded which).

There are many counts of this clonotype. The rearrangement links TRBV11-2 to TRBJ2-7, with 8 bases that match TRBD2. Germline V lookup: CDR1 SGHAT, CDR2 FQNNGV. The junction had 23 bases not matched to a gene; V was cut back by 5 bases and J by 2 bases. The CDR3 runs to 20 residues. The CDR3 DNA follows: TGTGCCAGCAGCGGACCCCTAGGAGGGGGGAGGACTAGCCCTACCTACGAGCAGTACTTC. Amino acids: CASSGPLGGGRTSPTYEQYF.

The chain links TRBV5-6 to TRBJ2-4; D is possibly TRBD2 (5 bases). The CDR3 runs 16 residues. From germline, CDR1 is SGHDT and CDR2 YYEEEE. V was pared by 3 bases and J by 0 bases, with 13 bases between. The CDR3 DNA follows: TGTGCCAGCAGCTATAGGCGGGTTGGAGCCAAAAACATTCAGTACTTC. It translates to CASSYRRVGAKNIQYF.

In its sample, this clonotype was seen many times. V is TRBV6-5 and J is TRBJ1-5; 8 bases agree with TRBD1. The CDR3 has 13 residues. J lost 6 bases, V lost 6 bases, and 4 bases had no gene match. Germline lookup yields CDR1 MNHEY and CDR2 SVGAGI. CDR3 nucleotide sequence: TGTGCCAGCAGCCGGACAGGGTCTCAGCCCCAGCATTTT. Translation gives CASSRTGSQPQHF.

The chain carries TRBV2 and TRBJ2-7, with TRBD2 matching 12 bases. V was pared by 9 bases and J by 0 bases, with 6 bases of the junction left unmatched. Germline V gene data show CDR1 as SNHLY and CDR2 as FYNNEI. The CDR3 consists of 15 residues. CDR3 in DNA: TGTGCCAGTTGGGAGACTAGCGGGGGCTCCTACGAGCAGTACTTC. This gives the protein CASWETSGGSYEQYF. The variable domain in full, completed from reference TRBV2 and TRBJ2-7, reads EPEVTQTPSHQVTQMGQEVILRCVPISNHLYFYWYRQILGQKVEFLVSFYNNEISEKSEIFDDQFSVERPDGSNFTLKIRSTKLEDSAMYFCASWETSGGSYEQYFGPGTRLTVT.

As regards this clonotype: A much larger clone is a single base away; this may be a read error. V usage is TRBV20-1 and J usage is TRBJ2-2; D possibly corresponds to TRBD2 (7 bases). Trimming removed 6 bases from V and 5 bases from J, with 16 bases in between. The germline gives CDR1 DFQATT, CDR2 SNEGSKA (reference sequence). The CDR3 contains 14 residues. The CDR3: CSAVGGGTTGELFF. The CDR3 nucleotides are TGCAGTGCCGTGGGGGGAGGGACAACCGGGGAGCTGTTTTTT.

This clonotype was seen repeatedly, ten times or more. This chain connects TRBV7-2 to TRBJ2-7; TRBD2 agrees at 7 bases. V was clipped by 1 base and J by 5 bases; unmatched bases: 5. Per the germline V gene, CDR1 is SGHTA and CDR2 is FQGNSA. This CDR3 is built from 14 residues. This chain's CDR3 is CASSLGGRAHEQYF. The CDR3 bases are TGTGCCAGCAGCTTAGGGGGGAGGGCCCACGAGCAGTACTTC. Combining the CDR3 with reference TRBV7-2 and TRBJ2-7 gives the whole variable domain GAGVSQSPSNKVTEKGKDVELRCDPISGHTALYWYRQSLGQGLEFLIYFQGNSAPDKSGLPSDRFSAERTGGSVSTLTIQRTQQEDSAVYLCASSLGGRAHEQYFGPGTRLTVT.

In this sample, this clonotype turned up many times. This chain joins TRBV10-3 and TRBJ2-5; 7 nucleotides align to TRBD1. Germline assignment: CDR1 ENHRY and CDR2 SYGVKD. Unmatched junction bases numbered 7, after V lost 10 bases and J lost 5 bases. The CDR3 consists of 12 residues. The CDR3 sequence is CATGQESETQYF. The CDR3 DNA sequence: TGTGCCACAGGACAGGAATCTGAGACCCAGTACTTC.

There are a few counts of this clonotype. The genes are TRBV12-3 or TRBV12-4 and TRBJ1-3, with unresolved D. Trimming shortened V by 7 bases and J by 8 bases, and 27 bases separated the two germline ends. This CDR3 is built from 17 residues. CDR3 sequence: CASTPPVLGPKEDTIYF. CDR3 sequence (DNA): TGTGCCAGCACCCCCCCAGTCCTTGGACCGAAGGAAGACACCATATATTTT.

This clonotype was detected many times. The rearrangement links TRBV7-6 to TRBJ2-1; D possibly corresponds to TRBD1 (6 bases). This CDR3 is built from 16 residues. V lost 0 bases to trimming and J lost 0 bases, with 9 bases between them. Germline loops: CDR1 SGHVS, CDR2 FNYEAQ. The CDR3 coding sequence is TGTGCCAGCAGCTTAGCGGGACAAAGCTCCTACAATGAGCAGTTCTTC. Protein product: CASSLAGQSSYNEQFF.

Only a few counts were recorded for this clonotype. The gene calls are TRBV10-3 and TRBJ2-1; 7 nucleotides match TRBD2. From germline, CDR1 is ENHRY and CDR2 SYGVKD. Trimming at V came to 8 bases and at J to 7 bases, leaving 8 bases not matched to a gene. The CDR3 covers 13 residues. CDR3: CAIGSGKGNEQFF. CDR3 DNA: TGTGCCATCGGAAGCGGGAAAGGTAATGAGCAGTTCTTC.

This clonotype was seen a handful of times. This rearrangement joins TRBV11-1 to TRBJ2-3, with 7 bases fitting TRBD2. In germline, CDR1 is SGHAT, CDR2 FQDESV (reference sequence). J was trimmed by 6 bases and V by 5 bases; bases with no gene match: 11. CDR3 length equals 15 residues. The CDR3 DNA reads TGTGCCAGCAGCCCCCCGAGGCGGGGAGGGGATACGCAGTATTTT. This translates into CASSPPRRGGDTQYF.

This clonotype showed up many times. The chain has TRBV6-5 and TRBJ2-3; D ambiguous. The germline V gene encodes CDR1 MNHEY and CDR2 SVGAGI. V dropped 6 bases and J dropped 6 bases, with 10 bases sitting between them. CDR3 size: 12 residues. CDR3 residues: CASSADPDTQYF. DNA for the CDR3: TGTGCCAGCAGCGCCGACCCTGATACGCAGTATTTT.

The rearrangement links TRBV7-9 to TRBJ2-1; D is perhaps TRBD1 (5 bases). With 5 bases removed from V and 7 bases from J, the gap between germline ends came to 12 bases. The V gene's germline CDR1 is SEHNR and CDR2 FQNEAQ (reference sequence). CDR3 length equals 13 residues. In nucleotides, the CDR3 is TGTGCCAGCAGCCCTTCACAGGCGAATGAGCAGTTCTTC. As protein: CASSPSQANEQFF. Looking up the rest from reference TRBV7-9 and TRBJ2-1 gives the full variable domain: DTGVSQNPRHKITKRGQNVTFRCDPISEHNRLYWYRQTLGQGPEFLTYFQNEAQLEKSRLLSDRFSAERPKGSFSTLEIQRTEQGDSAMYLCASSPSQANEQFFGPGTRLTVL.

This clonotype was seen repeatedly, ten times or more. This sequence joins TRBV7-9 and TRBJ1-6; TRBD1 aligns across 7 bases. Germline assignment: CDR1 SEHNR and CDR2 FQNEAQ (reference sequence). The CDR3 has 15 amino acids. Germline trimming cut 8 bases from V and 0 bases from J; bases unmatched to any gene: 4. CDR3 bases: TGTGCCAGCCACAGGGGAGGCTCCTATAATTCACCCCTCCACTTT. Amino acid sequence: CASHRGGSYNSPLHF.

The sample holds many counts of this clonotype. The chain is built from TRBV20-1 and TRBJ2-1; D tentatively reads TRBD1 or TRBD2 (5 bases each). From germline, CDR1 is DFQATT and CDR2 SNEGSKA (reference sequence). The CDR3 has 16 residues. V gave up 1 base and J gave up 1 base, with 14 bases separating them. The CDR3 sequence: CSARGELGVSYNEQFF. The CDR3 bases are TGCAGTGCTAGAGGGGAGCTAGGGGTGTCCTACAATGAGCAGTTCTTC.

This clonotype showed up many times. The V gene is TRBV27, the J gene TRBJ1-6; tentatively, D is TRBD1 (6 bases). The CDR3 is made up of 16 amino acids. Trimming took 1 base from V and 5 from J, leaving 12 bases between them. Germline V gene sequence: CDR1 MNHEY, CDR2 SMNVEV (reference sequence). CDR3 bases: TGTGCCAGCAGTTTATGGGCGGGGGCCCATAATTCACCCCTCCACTTT. This sequence encodes CASSLWAGAHNSPLHF.

This clonotype was recorded many times. V and J are TRBV9 and TRBJ2-1; D possibly matches TRBD1 or TRBD2 (5 bases each). Trimming removed 4 bases from V and 9 bases from J, with 11 bases in between. The CDR3 consists of 12 residues. Germline CDR1 and CDR2: SGDLS and YYNGEE. The CDR3 DNA follows: TGTGCCAGCAGCCCGGGGACCGGTGAGCAGTTCTTC. This translates into CASSPGTGEQFF.

This clonotype was seen ten or more times. The rearrangement links TRBV2 to TRBJ1-1; no clear D. Trimming took off 5 bases at V and 3 bases at J, with 4 bases between the two ends. Germline V CDR1 and CDR2: SNHLY, FYNNEI. This CDR3 region has 11 residues. DNA of the CDR3: TGTGCCAGCAGTCGGTACACTGAAGCTTTCTTT. Encoded protein: CASSRYTEAFF.

This clonotype showed up many times. This chain links TRBV6-5 with TRBJ1-5, with a weak D call TRBD1 (6 bases). V was clipped by 6 bases and J by 0 bases, with 9 bases between them. Germline V gene sequence: CDR1 MNHEY, CDR2 SVGAGI. The CDR3 length is 14 residues. The CDR3 nucleotides read TGTGCCAGCAGCAGCAGGGGTAGCAATCAGCCCCAGCATTTT. This sequence encodes CASSSRGSNQPQHF.

This chain links TRBV10-2 with TRBJ1-1; unclear D gene. CDR1 and CDR2 (germline): WSHSY, SAAADI. With 0 bases removed from V and 1 base from J, the gap between germline ends came to 9 bases. The CDR3 is made up of 15 amino acids. CDR3 region: CASSESGATNTEAFF. The DNA of the CDR3 is TGCGCCAGCAGTGAGTCGGGAGCCACGAACACTGAAGCTTTCTTT.

This clonotype appeared many times. CDR3 nucleotides: TGTGCCAGCAGCAGGGGGCGAACCGATAATTCACCCCTCCACTTT. Its translation: CASSRGRTDNSPLHF. This chain uses TRBV9 with TRBJ1-6; 7 nucleotides agree with TRBD1. In germline, CDR1 is SGDLS, CDR2 YYNGEE. The CDR3 has 15 amino acids. V shed 4 bases and J 5 bases; nucleotides not matched to a gene: 6.